This TCR beta chain was captured by sequencing in a study of molecular identifiers for immune sequencing clone quantification. Overall study: Replicates split RNA from approximately 22,000 or 94,000 naive CD8 cells five ways, and the researchers sequenced four portions. Study-wide results and limits: Clones above 20 RNA copies held over 99% of effector molecules, under 1% in naive cells.

This clonotype was picked up a small number of times. The antigen remains unidentified. For naive CD8 T cells, sorting used the CD8+CD4-CCR7+CD45RA+ phenotype. Methods described previously were used for bulk TCR libraries, and listed TCR primers were applied. TCRdb re-called the PCR reads through MiXCR, storing one row per CDR3 protein. The sample lists some 320,000 distinct CDR3 sequences, about 20% seen once, with approximately 0.85% in the top ten. Deletions cut 4 bases from V and 4 bases from J, with 18 bases between. Germline V gives CDR1 GTSNPN, CDR2 SVGIG (reference sequence). This CDR3 spans 15 amino acids.

V gene TRBV30 combines with J gene TRBJ2-3; TRBD1 or TRBD2 may be the D gene (5 bases each). Sequenced sample: naive CD8+ T cells from blood, with Jurkat cell RNA spiked in. Specified subset: FACS-sorted CD8+CD4-CCR7+CD45RA+ naive T cells. This receptor was obtained from a human donor in good health. Some libraries in this study had Jurkat cell RNA spiked in. Here the CDR3 reads CAWTKGPSVADTQYF. The CDR3 nucleotides read TGTGCCTGGACTAAGGGACCATCTGTCGCAGATACGCAGTATTTT.